Here is one T cell receptor beta chain with its context. The entry originates in a study of blood T cell repertoires in COVID-19. Study as a whole: Sites in the United States, Italy and Spain provided acute and convalescent COVID-19 samples. The analysed material was cDNA or gDNA that came from T cells, B-cell-depleted T cells, or PBMCs.

Original processing notes: By means of reference gene primer amplification, nucleated cell counts were estimated. TCRdb keeps only in-frame clones here, not all; method: immunoSEQ multiplex PCR. D and trimming come from the DNA, and the V and J calls and clone size come from that table. The table has around 200,000 clones, about 83% seen once. The sample taken for sequencing was peripheral blood. This TCR came from a man aged 55 to 70 who had recovered from COVID-19.

The CDR3, as DNA: TGTGCCAGCAGCAAAAAAACCCAGGAAGAGACCCAGTACTTC. Its translation: CASSKKTQEETQYF. The chain uses TRBV21-1 and TRBJ2-5; the table's TRBD1 call for D was not verified on the DNA. TRBV21-1 is shown as a pseudogene. This CDR3 region has 14 residues.